Shown below are 9 T cell receptor beta chains from a single sample sequenced in a study of CD8+CD57+ T cells in acquired aplastic anemia listed by TCRdb under 2018. Data came from an Illumina HiSeq 2000. Genomic DNA served as template for TCR beta VDJ combination and CDR3 sequence profiling. TCRdb reworked the public reads: Q25 trimming with fastp, MiXCR clone assembly, productive beta chains retained. CDR3 protein duplicates are merged, each entry listing the most common genes and DNA. Here the sample has about 260,000 distinct CDR3 sequences; roughly 80% occur a single time. The top ten clonotypes cover 40% to 55% of the sample. Expansion of CD8+CD57+ cells had been shown by flow cytometry in the patients chosen for sequencing. What was sequenced was sorted CD4+, CD8+, or CD8+CD57+ T cells (not recorded which) from PBMCs. These receptors all come from a human donor with aplastic anemia.

This clonotype has a count of ten or more. The chain combines TRBV7-8 with TRBJ2-3; TRBD1 or TRBD2 may be the D gene (6 bases each). Germline CDR1 is SGHVS and CDR2 is FQNEAQ. V was cut by 8 bases and J by 8 bases, with 17 bases left in between. CDR3 size: 13 residues. The DNA of the CDR3 is TGTGCCAGCGGGGTCGGGGGCACTGCTACGCAGTATTTT. Its translation: CASGVGGTATQYF.

This clonotype was recorded many times. The genes are TRBV5-6 and TRBJ2-3; no reliable D call. Germline V gene lookup returns CDR1 SGHDT and CDR2 YYEEEE. This CDR3 is built from 15 residues. The V end was cut by 4 bases, the J end by 0 bases, with 12 bases between. CDR3 sequence: CASSIWTQSTDTQYF. Written as DNA, the CDR3 is TGTGCCAGCAGCATCTGGACCCAAAGCACAGATACGCAGTATTTT.

About this clonotype itself: The junction differs from germline at one of its ends, possibly a read error. The chain couples TRBV7-9 to TRBJ2-5, with D possibly matching TRBD1 (6 bases). Germline values: CDR1 SEHNR, CDR2 FQNEAQ (reference sequence). The CDR3 length is 14 residues. The CDR3 nucleotides are TGTGCCAGCAGGAGAGGCAGCGAGCAAGAGACCCAGGGGTTC. This gives the protein CASRRGSEQETQGF. The full variable domain, with the rest looked up from reference TRBV7-9 and TRBJ2-5, is DTGVSQNPRHKITKRGQNVTFRCDPISEHNRLYWYRQTLGQGPEFLTYFQNEAQLEKSRLLSDRFSAERPKGSFSTLEIQRTEQGDSAMYLCASRRGSEQETQGFGPGTRLLVL.

This clonotype was observed a single time. Germline and junction disagree at one end, which may indicate a read error. J is TRBJ2-5 and V is TRBV7-8; TRBD2 matches at 9 bases. Germline V lookup: CDR1 SGHVS, CDR2 FQNEAQ. The CDR3 sequence is 14 residues long. The CDR3 reads CATSLAGDQETQYF. For the CDR3, the DNA is TGTGCCACCAGCTTAGCGGGAGATCAAGAGACGCAGTACTTC.

This clonotype was detected only a few times. The chain's CDR3 is CASSEAGVRGYTF. In DNA, the CDR3 is TGCGCCAGCAGTGAGGCAGGGGTACGGGGCTACACCTTC. V and J are TRBV10-2 and TRBJ1-2, with D possibly TRBD1 on 6 matching bases. The germline V and J ends were trimmed by 2 bases and 8 bases, with 12 bases remaining between them. Looked up from germline, CDR1 is WSHSY and CDR2 is SAAADI. This CDR3 spans 13 amino acids.

Details on this clonotype: Being one base from a much bigger clone, this may be a read error. J is TRBJ2-3 and V is TRBV7-8; D might be TRBD2 (6 bases). The CDR3 extends over 15 amino acids. V lost 1 base and J 15 bases, leaving 23 bases between the germline ends. The germline CDR1 and CDR2 sequences are SGHVS and FQNEAQ. DNA for the CDR3: TGTGCCAGCAGCTTAGGGGGAGGTCCCGAAACGCAGTATTATTTT. Translated: CASSLGGGPETQYYF.

The chain combines TRBV9 with TRBJ2-3, with D unresolved. Trimming cost V 1 base and J 15 bases, with 21 bases left between them. The CDR3 sequence is 14 residues long. Germline values: CDR1 SGDLS, CDR2 YYNGEE. The CDR3 protein is CASSVWSDTHNYYF. CDR3 DNA sequence: TGTGCCAGCAGCGTATGGTCAGATACGCATAATTATTATTTT.

The chain uses TRBV20-1 and TRBJ1-1; no clear D. This CDR3 is built from 15 residues. The germline V gene encodes CDR1 DFQATT and CDR2 SNEGSKA (reference sequence). The V gene lost 3 bases and the J gene lost 2 bases, with 16 bases spanning the gap. CDR3 sequence (DNA): TGCAGTGCTAGCAGTTGGGATAGCAACAACACTGAAGCTTTCTTT. Translation: CSASSWDSNNTEAFF.

This chain connects TRBV12-5 to TRBJ2-6; 8 nucleotides match TRBD2. CDR1 LGHNT and CDR2 FRNRAP come from the germline V gene. The CDR3 spans 16 residues. Germline trimming cut 8 bases from V and 4 bases from J; bases unmatched to any gene: 10. The CDR3 coding sequence is TGTGCTAGTACCCTAGCGGGTAGCTACGGGGCCAACGTCCTGACTTTC. Its protein product is CASTLAGSYGANVLTF.